This T cell receptor beta chain was captured by sequencing in a study of cytomegalovirus exposure and HLA in healthy donors. General study points: In an earlier analysis, in fewer than 700 donors, most V segments appeared productive either ~90% or ~30% of the time.

About this clone itself: What it binds is not known.

The PCR used 60 Vbeta and 13 Jbeta primers. The protocol was immunoSEQ multiplex PCR, while the TCRdb copy is restricted to in-frame clones and leaves out a portion. The sample contains 120,000 or so clones, roughly a tenth of which appear only once. The TCR comes from a woman younger than 35 in good health and CMV-seropositive. Specimen: PBMCs.

CDR3 nucleotide sequence: TGTGCCAGCAAACCCCCGGCGGAAAATACGCAGTATTTT. This sequence encodes CASKPPAENTQYF. This chain uses TRBV6-5 with TRBJ2-3; D ambiguous. Germline V CDR1 and CDR2: MNHEY, SVGAGI. Trimming shortened V by 7 bases and J by 7 bases, and 15 bases separated the two germline ends. The CDR3 is made up of 13 amino acids.